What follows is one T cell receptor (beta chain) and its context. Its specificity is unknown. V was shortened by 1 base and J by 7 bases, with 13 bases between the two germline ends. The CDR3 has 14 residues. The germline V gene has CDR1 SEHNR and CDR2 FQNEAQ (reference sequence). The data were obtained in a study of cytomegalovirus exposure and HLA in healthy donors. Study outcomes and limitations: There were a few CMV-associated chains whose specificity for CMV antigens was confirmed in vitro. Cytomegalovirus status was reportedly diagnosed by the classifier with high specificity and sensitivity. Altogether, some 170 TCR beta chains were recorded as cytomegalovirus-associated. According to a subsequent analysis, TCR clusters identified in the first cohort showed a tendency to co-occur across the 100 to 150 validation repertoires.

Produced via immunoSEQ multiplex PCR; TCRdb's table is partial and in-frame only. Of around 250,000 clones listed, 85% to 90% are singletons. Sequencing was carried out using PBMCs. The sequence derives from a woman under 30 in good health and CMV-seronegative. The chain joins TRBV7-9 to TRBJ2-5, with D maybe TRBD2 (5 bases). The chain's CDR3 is CASSLVSGIGTQYF. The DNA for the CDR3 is TGTGCCAGCAGCTTAGTATCGGGGATCGGGACCCAGTACTTC.